These 10 T cell receptor beta chains were sequenced from one sample in a study of shared clonotypes between healthy human individuals. Naive CD8 cells lacked CD45RO, underwent positive selection for CCR7 and left out terminally differentiated effector memory CD45RA+ cells. Sequencing was performed with immunoSEQ multiplex PCR; in TCRdb, only in-frame clones are kept and a portion is missing. The sample lists 2 million or so clones, roughly 95% occurring once. Sample: naive CD8+ T cells sorted from blood. The origin of the receptors is a man between 18 and 29 years old in good health.

This chain uses TRBV7-9 with TRBJ2-3; D remains ambiguous. The CDR3 runs to 16 residues. Germline lookup yields CDR1 SEHNR and CDR2 FQNEAQ (reference sequence). Trimming removed 1 base at V and 4 bases at J, with 15 bases between. CDR3 protein: CASSLGKSLGPDTQYF. DNA of the CDR3: TGTGCCAGCAGCTTAGGAAAGAGCCTGGGCCCAGATACGCAGTATTTT.

The J gene is TRBJ2-1, the V gene TRBV6-6, with 9 nucleotides matching TRBD2. V was pared by 2 bases and J by 2 bases, with 1 base of the junction left unmatched. The V gene's germline CDR1 is MNHNY and CDR2 SVGAGI (reference sequence). The CDR3 has 15 amino acids. DNA for the CDR3: TGTGCCAGCAGTTACGTAGCGGGGGCCTACAATGAGCAGTTCTTC. Translating gives CASSYVAGAYNEQFF.

The V call is TRBV27, the J call TRBJ1-5; D is undetermined. The length of the CDR3 is 14 residues. The ends were cut back, 2 bases at V and 4 bases at J, with 9 bases in the middle. Germline CDR1 is MNHEY and CDR2 is SMNVEV (reference sequence). Here the CDR3 reads CASSLKGRNQPQHF. The CDR3 bases are TGTGCCAGCAGTTTAAAAGGCCGAAATCAGCCCCAGCATTTT.

The J gene is TRBJ2-5, the V gene TRBV7-9, with TRBD1 identical over 7 bases. The CDR3 covers 16 residues. CDR1 SEHNR and CDR2 FQNEAQ come from the germline V gene (reference sequence). The trim removed 5 bases at V and 0 bases at J, leaving 9 bases unmatched. CDR3 sequence reads: CASSPRDRKDQETQYF. The CDR3 DNA reads as TGTGCCAGCAGCCCACGGGACAGAAAGGACCAAGAGACCCAGTACTTC.

The genes are TRBV28 and TRBJ2-2, with D perhaps TRBD1 or TRBD2 (6 bases each). V lost 3 bases, J lost 7 bases, and 9 bases lay in between. The germline CDR1 and CDR2 sequences are MDHEN and SYDVKM. The CDR3 extends over 13 amino acids. In nucleotides, the CDR3 is TGTGCCAGCAGTTTTCGGGGGCGCGGGGAGCTGTTTTTT. It translates to CASSFRGRGELFF.

J is TRBJ2-2 and V is TRBV4-2, with 8 positions matching TRBD2. This CDR3 contains 16 residues. Per germline, CDR1 LGHNA and CDR2 YNFKEQ. J was trimmed by 7 bases and V by 1 base; bases with no gene match: 8. CDR3: CASSQAMTGGNGELFF. The CDR3 DNA reads as TGTGCCAGCAGCCAAGCCATGACGGGGGGGAACGGGGAGCTGTTTTTT.

The genes are TRBV28 and TRBJ1-4, with D possibly being TRBD1 (5 bases). V was shortened by 5 bases and J by 8 bases, with 12 bases between the two germline ends. Germline V gene sequence: CDR1 MDHEN, CDR2 SYDVKM. The CDR3 has 13 amino acids. CDR3 sequence (DNA): TGTGCCAGCAGTATCCGGGGGTACGAAAAACTGTTTTTT. This gives the protein CASSIRGYEKLFF. Full variable domain (outside the CDR3, taken from reference TRBV28 and TRBJ1-4): DVKVTQSSRYLVKRTGEKVFLECVQDMDHENMFWYRQDPGLGLRLIYFSYDVKMKEKGDIPEGYSVSREKKERFSLILESASTNQTSMYLCASSIRGYEKLFFGSGTQLSVL.

The chain links TRBV28 to TRBJ1-1, with 8 bases that match TRBD1. Trimming took 6 bases from V and 6 from J; bases not matched to a gene: 9. This CDR3 is built from 14 residues. Germline V gives CDR1 MDHEN, CDR2 SYDVKM. CDR3 amino acids: CASSIRGRLPEAFF. The CDR3 DNA follows: TGTGCCAGCAGCATCAGGGGGCGCTTGCCTGAAGCTTTCTTT.

The genes are TRBV27 and TRBJ1-1; a weak D match, TRBD1 (5 bases). This CDR3 is 14 amino acids long. The V end was cut by 5 bases, the J end by 5 bases, with 15 bases between. Germline V gene lookup returns CDR1 MNHEY and CDR2 SMNVEV (reference sequence). This chain's CDR3 is CASSQGVVTTEAFF. The CDR3 coding sequence is TGTGCCAGCAGTCAGGGTGTCGTGACTACTGAAGCTTTCTTT.

The genes are TRBV2 and TRBJ1-6; the D gene is possibly TRBD1 (5 bases). Per the germline V gene, CDR1 is SNHLY and CDR2 is FYNNEI. V lost 0 bases and J lost 2, with 8 bases in between. This CDR3 has 16 amino acids. CDR3 sequence reads: CASSEAGGTYNSPLHF. For the CDR3, the DNA is TGTGCCAGCAGTGAAGCCGGGGGTACCTATAATTCACCCCTCCACTTT.